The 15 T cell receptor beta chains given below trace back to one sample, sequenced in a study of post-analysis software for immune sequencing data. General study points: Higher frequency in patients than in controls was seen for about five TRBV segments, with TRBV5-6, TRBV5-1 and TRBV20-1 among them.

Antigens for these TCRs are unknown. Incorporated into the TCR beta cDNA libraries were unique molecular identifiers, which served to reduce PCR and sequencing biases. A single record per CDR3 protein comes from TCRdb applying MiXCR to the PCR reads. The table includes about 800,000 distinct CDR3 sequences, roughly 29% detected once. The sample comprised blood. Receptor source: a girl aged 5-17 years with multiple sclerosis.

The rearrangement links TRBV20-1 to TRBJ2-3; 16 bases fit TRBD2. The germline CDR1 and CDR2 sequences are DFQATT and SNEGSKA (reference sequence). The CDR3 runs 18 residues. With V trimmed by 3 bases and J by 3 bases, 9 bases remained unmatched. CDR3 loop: CSASGLGLAGGLTDTQYF. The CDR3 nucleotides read TGCAGTGCTAGCGGTCTGGGACTAGCGGGAGGGTTAACAGATACGCAGTATTTT.

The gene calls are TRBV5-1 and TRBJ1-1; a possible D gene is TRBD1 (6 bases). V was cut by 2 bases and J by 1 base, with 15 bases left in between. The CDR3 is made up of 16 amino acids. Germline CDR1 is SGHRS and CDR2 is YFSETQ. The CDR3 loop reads CASSFGSGTPNTEAFF. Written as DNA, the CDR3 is TGCGCCAGCAGCTTTGGGTCGGGGACACCGAACACTGAAGCTTTCTTT.

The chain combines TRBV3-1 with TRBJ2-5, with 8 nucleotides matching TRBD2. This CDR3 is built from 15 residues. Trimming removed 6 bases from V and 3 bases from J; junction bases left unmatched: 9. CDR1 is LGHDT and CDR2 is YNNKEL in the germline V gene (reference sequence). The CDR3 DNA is TGTGCCAGCAGTCAGATACGGGGGGGCAAAGAGACCCAGTACTTC. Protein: CASSQIRGGKETQYF.

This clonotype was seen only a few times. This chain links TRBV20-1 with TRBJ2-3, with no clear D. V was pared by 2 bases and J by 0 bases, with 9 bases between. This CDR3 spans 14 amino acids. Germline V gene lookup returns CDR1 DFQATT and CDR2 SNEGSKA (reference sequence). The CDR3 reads CSARSPVSTDTQYF. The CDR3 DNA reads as TGCAGTGCTAGAAGCCCCGTGAGCACAGATACGCAGTATTTT.

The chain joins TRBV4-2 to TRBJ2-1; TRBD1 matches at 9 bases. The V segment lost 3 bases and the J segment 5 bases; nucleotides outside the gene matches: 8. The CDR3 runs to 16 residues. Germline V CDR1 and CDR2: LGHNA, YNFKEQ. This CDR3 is CASSQETGGYDNEQFF. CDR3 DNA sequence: TGTGCCAGCAGCCAGGAGACAGGGGGTTATGACAATGAGCAGTTCTTC.

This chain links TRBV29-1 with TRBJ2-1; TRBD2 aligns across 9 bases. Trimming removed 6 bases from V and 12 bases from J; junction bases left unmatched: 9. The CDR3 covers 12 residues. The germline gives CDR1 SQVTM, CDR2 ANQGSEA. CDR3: CSVGHPSGMQFF. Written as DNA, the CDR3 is TGCAGCGTGGGGCACCCTAGCGGGATGCAGTTCTTC.

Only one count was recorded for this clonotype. The CDR3 loop is CASSLGQNPNQPQHF. Written as DNA, the CDR3 is TGTGCCAGCAGTTTGGGACAGAACCCTAATCAGCCCCAGCATTTT. The chain employs TRBV6-5 and TRBJ1-5, with TRBD1 identical over 7 bases. There are 15 residues in the CDR3. Germline V gene data show CDR1 as MNHEY and CDR2 as SVGAGI. With V trimmed by 4 bases and J by 4 bases, 7 bases remained unmatched.

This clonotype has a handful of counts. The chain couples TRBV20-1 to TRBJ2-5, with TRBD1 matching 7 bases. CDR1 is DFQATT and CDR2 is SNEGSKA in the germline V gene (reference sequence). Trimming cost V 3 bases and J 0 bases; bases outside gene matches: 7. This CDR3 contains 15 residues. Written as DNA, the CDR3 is TGCAGTGCTAGGTCCGGGACAGCTTACCAAGAGACCCAGTACTTC. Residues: CSARSGTAYQETQYF.

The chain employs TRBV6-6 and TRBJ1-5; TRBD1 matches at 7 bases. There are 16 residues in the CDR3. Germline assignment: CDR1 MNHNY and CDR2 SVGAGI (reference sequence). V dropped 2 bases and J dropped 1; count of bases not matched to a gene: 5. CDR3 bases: TGTGCCAGCAGTTACATGACAGGGATCAGCAATCAGCCCCAGCATTTT. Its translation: CASSYMTGISNQPQHF.

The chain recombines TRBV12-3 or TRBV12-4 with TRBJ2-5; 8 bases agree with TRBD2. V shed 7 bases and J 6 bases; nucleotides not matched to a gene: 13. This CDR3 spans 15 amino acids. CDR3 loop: CASTPAGGGWQTQYF. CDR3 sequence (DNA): TGTGCCAGCACTCCCGCGGGGGGAGGGTGGCAGACCCAGTACTTC.

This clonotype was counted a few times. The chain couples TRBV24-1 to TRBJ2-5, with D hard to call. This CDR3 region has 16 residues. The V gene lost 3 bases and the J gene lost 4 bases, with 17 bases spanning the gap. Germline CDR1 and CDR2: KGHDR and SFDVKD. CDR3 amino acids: CATSDSRVRFPETQYF. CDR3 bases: TGTGCCACCAGTGATAGTAGAGTCCGGTTTCCAGAGACCCAGTACTTC.

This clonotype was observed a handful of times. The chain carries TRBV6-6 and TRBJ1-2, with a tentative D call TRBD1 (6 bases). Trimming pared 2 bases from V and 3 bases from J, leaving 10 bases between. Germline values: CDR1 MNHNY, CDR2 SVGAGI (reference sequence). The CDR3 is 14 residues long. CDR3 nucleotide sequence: TGTGCCAGCAGTTACGCGGAGGGGGACTATGGCTACACCTTC. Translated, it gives CASSYAEGDYGYTF.

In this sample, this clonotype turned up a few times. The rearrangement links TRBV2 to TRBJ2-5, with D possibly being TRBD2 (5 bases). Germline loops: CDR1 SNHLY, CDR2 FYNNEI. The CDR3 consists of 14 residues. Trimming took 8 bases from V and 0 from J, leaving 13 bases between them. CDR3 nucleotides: TGTGCCAGCGGTAACGGGGTTTACCAAGAGACCCAGTACTTC. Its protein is CASGNGVYQETQYF.

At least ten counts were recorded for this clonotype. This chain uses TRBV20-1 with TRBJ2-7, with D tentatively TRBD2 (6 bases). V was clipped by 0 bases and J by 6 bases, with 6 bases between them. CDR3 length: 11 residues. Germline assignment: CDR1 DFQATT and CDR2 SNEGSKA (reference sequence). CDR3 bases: TGCAGTGCTAGAGAGCGGGGCGAGCAGTACTTC. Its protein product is CSARERGEQYF.

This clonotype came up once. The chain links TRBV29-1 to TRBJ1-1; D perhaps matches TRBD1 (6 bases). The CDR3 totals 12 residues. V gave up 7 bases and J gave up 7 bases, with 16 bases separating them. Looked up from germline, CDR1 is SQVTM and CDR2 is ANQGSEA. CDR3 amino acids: CSAAQGANEAFF. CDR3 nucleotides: TGCAGCGCTGCACAGGGTGCCAATGAAGCTTTCTTT.